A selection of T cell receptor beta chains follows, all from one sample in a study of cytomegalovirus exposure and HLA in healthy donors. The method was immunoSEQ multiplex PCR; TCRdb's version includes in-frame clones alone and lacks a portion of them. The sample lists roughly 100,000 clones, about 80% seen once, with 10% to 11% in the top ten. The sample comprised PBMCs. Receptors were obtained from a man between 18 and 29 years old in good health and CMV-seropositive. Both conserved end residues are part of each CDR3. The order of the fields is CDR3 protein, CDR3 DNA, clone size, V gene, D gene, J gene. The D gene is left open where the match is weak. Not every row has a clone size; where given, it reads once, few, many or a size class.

CDR3aa: CASMRTQYF; CDR3nt: TGTGCCAGCATGAGGACGCAGTATTTT; abundance: -; v_gene: TRBV21-1; d_gene: -; j_gene: TRBJ2-3
CDR3aa: CSVSTSGRQFF; CDR3nt: TGCAGCGTTTCAACTAGCGGCCGTCAGTTCTTC; abundance: -; v_gene: TRBV29-1; d_gene: TRBD2; j_gene: TRBJ2-1
CDR3aa: CASVVPWGGPHF; CDR3nt: TGTGCCAGCGTGGTCCCCTGGGGGGGGCCCCACTTT; abundance: -; v_gene: TRBV27; d_gene: -; j_gene: TRBJ1-6
CDR3aa: CASSRAGGETQYF; CDR3nt: TGTGCCAGCAGCCGAGCGGGGGGGGAGACCCAGTACTTC; abundance: -; v_gene: TRBV11-2; d_gene: TRBD2; j_gene: TRBJ2-5
CDR3aa: CASSLNGGGLDTQYF; CDR3nt: TGCGCCAGCAGCTTGAACGGGGGGGGCTTAGATACGCAGTATTTT; abundance: -; v_gene: TRBV5-1; d_gene: TRBD2; j_gene: TRBJ2-3
CDR3aa: CASSLAFRAGSYNEQFF; CDR3nt: TGCGCCAGCAGCTTGGCGTTTCGAGCGGGGTCCTACAATGAGCAGTTCTTC; abundance: -; v_gene: TRBV5-1; d_gene: TRBD2; j_gene: TRBJ2-1
CDR3aa: CASSFGQGTREAFF; CDR3nt: TGTGCCAGCAGTTTCGGACAGGGGACAAGGGAAGCTTTCTTT; abundance: -; v_gene: TRBV27; d_gene: TRBD1; j_gene: TRBJ1-1
CDR3aa: CAWNPSGGPEAFF; CDR3nt: TGTGCCTGGAATCCATCAGGGGGCCCTGAAGCTTTCTTT; abundance: few; v_gene: TRBV30; d_gene: TRBD1; j_gene: TRBJ1-1
CDR3aa: CASSRLAGGDEQFF; CDR3nt: TGTGCCAGCAGTCGACTAGCGGGGGGTGATGAGCAGTTCTTC; abundance: -; v_gene: TRBV6-1; d_gene: TRBD2; j_gene: TRBJ2-1
CDR3aa: CASSESRDEQYF; CDR3nt: TGTGCCAGCAGTGAATCTCGCGACGAGCAGTACTTC; abundance: -; v_gene: TRBV2; d_gene: -; j_gene: TRBJ2-7
CDR3aa: CASSRGLAQETQYF; CDR3nt: TGCGCCAGCAGCCGAGGACTAGCCCAAGAGACCCAGTACTTC; abundance: once; v_gene: TRBV4-1; d_gene: TRBD2; j_gene: TRBJ2-5
CDR3aa: CAWRQGANTGELFF; CDR3nt: TGTGCCTGGAGACAGGGCGCGAACACCGGGGAGCTGTTTTTT; abundance: -; v_gene: TRBV30; d_gene: -; j_gene: TRBJ2-2
CDR3aa: CASSESDIAGLDEQYF; CDR3nt: TGCGCCAGCAGTGAGTCGGATATAGCGGGTCTCGACGAGCAGTACTTC; abundance: once; v_gene: TRBV10-1; d_gene: TRBD2; j_gene: TRBJ2-7
CDR3aa: CASSTQGNTEAFF; CDR3nt: TGTGCCAGTAGTACACAGGGGAACACTGAAGCTTTCTTT; abundance: -; v_gene: TRBV19; d_gene: -; j_gene: TRBJ1-1
CDR3aa: CASRPLTGGAETQYF; CDR3nt: TGTGCCAGCAGACCATTGACAGGGGGCGCAGAGACCCAGTACTTC; abundance: -; v_gene: TRBV6-1; d_gene: TRBD1; j_gene: TRBJ2-5
CDR3aa: CASRLAGVTGELFF; CDR3nt: TGCGCCAGCAGACTAGCGGGAGTCACCGGGGAGCTGTTTTTT; abundance: -; v_gene: TRBV5-1; d_gene: TRBD2; j_gene: TRBJ2-2
CDR3aa: CASSEALRITNYGYTF; CDR3nt: TGTGCCAGCAGTGAAGCGCTTAGAATTACTAACTATGGCTACACCTTC; abundance: -; v_gene: TRBV2; d_gene: -; j_gene: TRBJ1-2
CDR3aa: CASSAWTVYGYTF; CDR3nt: TGTGCCAGCAGTGCCTGGACAGTTTATGGCTACACCTTC; abundance: -; v_gene: TRBV28; d_gene: -; j_gene: TRBJ1-2
CDR3aa: CASSQAEFSNQPQHF; CDR3nt: TGCGCCAGCAGCCAAGCAGAATTTAGCAATCAGCCCCAGCATTTT; abundance: few; v_gene: TRBV4-1; d_gene: -; j_gene: TRBJ1-5
CDR3aa: CASSLGGAGANVLTF; CDR3nt: TGTGCCAGCAGCTTAGGAGGGGCTGGGGCCAACGTCCTGACTTTC; abundance: -; v_gene: TRBV13; d_gene: -; j_gene: TRBJ2-6
CDR3aa: CASSEGTGADTQYF; CDR3nt: TGTGCCAGCAGTGAGGGGACAGGGGCAGATACGCAGTATTTT; abundance: -; v_gene: TRBV6-4; d_gene: TRBD1; j_gene: TRBJ2-3
CDR3aa: CASSARQGNTEAFF; CDR3nt: TGTGCCAGTAGTGCCAGACAGGGAAACACTGAAGCTTTCTTT; abundance: -; v_gene: TRBV19; d_gene: TRBD1; j_gene: TRBJ1-1
CDR3aa: CASRVMTGGLTEAFF; CDR3nt: TGTGCCAGCAGGGTCATGACAGGGGGTTTGACTGAAGCTTTCTTT; abundance: -; v_gene: TRBV6-1; d_gene: TRBD1; j_gene: TRBJ1-1
CDR3aa: CASSYGPGGDYGYTF; CDR3nt: TGTGCCAGCAGTTATGGTCCAGGGGGCGACTATGGCTACACCTTC; abundance: -; v_gene: TRBV6-5; d_gene: TRBD1; j_gene: TRBJ1-2
CDR3aa: CSAFERADSYEQYF; CDR3nt: TGCAGCGCCTTTGAGCGGGCCGACTCCTACGAGCAGTACTTC; abundance: -; v_gene: TRBV29-1; d_gene: -; j_gene: TRBJ2-7
CDR3aa: CASSLEGDRYQETQYF; CDR3nt: TGTGCCAGCAGCTTGGAGGGGGACAGGTACCAAGAGACCCAGTACTTC; abundance: -; v_gene: TRBV5-4; d_gene: TRBD1; j_gene: TRBJ2-5
CDR3aa: CASSDQPGVNTEAFF; CDR3nt: TGTGCCAGCAGTGACCAACCAGGGGTGAACACTGAAGCTTTCTTT; abundance: -; v_gene: TRBV6-4; d_gene: -; j_gene: TRBJ1-1
CDR3aa: CASRGTGASSQPQHF; CDR3nt: TGTGCCAGCAGGGGGACAGGGGCAAGCTCTCAGCCCCAGCATTTT; abundance: -; v_gene: TRBV27; d_gene: TRBD1; j_gene: TRBJ1-5
CDR3aa: CASSESPGGLNGYTF; CDR3nt: TGTGCCAGCAGTGAATCGCCGGGGGGGTTAAATGGCTACACCTTC; abundance: -; v_gene: TRBV6-1; d_gene: -; j_gene: TRBJ1-2
CDR3aa: CASSVLAGTYNEQFF; CDR3nt: TGTGCCAGCAGCGTCCTAGCGGGGACGTACAATGAGCAGTTCTTC; abundance: -; v_gene: TRBV9; d_gene: TRBD2; j_gene: TRBJ2-1
CDR3aa: CASSLPGYGANVLTF; CDR3nt: TGTGCCAGCAGCTTACCAGGGTACGGGGCCAACGTCCTGACTTTC; abundance: few; v_gene: TRBV7-6; d_gene: -; j_gene: TRBJ2-6
CDR3aa: CASSELRLAGEQYF; CDR3nt: TGTGCCAGCAGTGAATTAAGACTAGCGGGCGAGCAGTACTTC; abundance: -; v_gene: TRBV6-1; d_gene: TRBD2; j_gene: TRBJ2-7
CDR3aa: CAISDRYPEAFF; CDR3nt: TGTGCCATCAGTGACAGATATCCAGAAGCTTTCTTT; abundance: -; v_gene: TRBV10-3; d_gene: -; j_gene: TRBJ1-1
CDR3aa: CASSSLGGGSPLHF; CDR3nt: TGTGCCAGCAGTTCCCTCGGGGGGGGTTCACCCCTCCACTTT; abundance: once; v_gene: TRBV28; d_gene: -; j_gene: TRBJ1-6
CDR3aa: CASSLVLAGPSTDTQYF; CDR3nt: TGTGCCAGCAGTTTGGTTCTAGCGGGCCCTAGCACAGATACGCAGTATTTT; abundance: -; v_gene: TRBV28; d_gene: TRBD2; j_gene: TRBJ2-3
CDR3aa: CASSSRGSATNEKLFF; CDR3nt: TGTGCCAGCAGCAGCCGAGGGTCTGCAACTAATGAAAAACTGTTTTTT; abundance: -; v_gene: TRBV7-8; d_gene: -; j_gene: TRBJ1-4
CDR3aa: CASSDSLAGEYNEQFF; CDR3nt: TGTGCCAGCAGTGACTCCCTAGCGGGGGAATACAATGAGCAGTTCTTC; abundance: -; v_gene: TRBV6-4; d_gene: TRBD2; j_gene: TRBJ2-1
CDR3aa: CASSSRQANTEAFF; CDR3nt: TGTGCCAGCAGCTCCCGGCAGGCGAACACTGAAGCTTTCTTT; abundance: -; v_gene: TRBV11-1; d_gene: -; j_gene: TRBJ1-1
CDR3aa: CASSVGGAGVSYEQYF; CDR3nt: TGTGCCAGCAGCGTAGGCGGGGCGGGGGTCTCCTACGAGCAGTACTTC; abundance: -; v_gene: TRBV9; d_gene: TRBD2; j_gene: TRBJ2-7
CDR3aa: CASSAGQRYEKLFF; CDR3nt: TGTGCCAGCAGCGCGGGACAGCGCTATGAAAAACTGTTTTTT; abundance: -; v_gene: TRBV14; d_gene: TRBD1; j_gene: TRBJ1-4
CDR3aa: CASSYSAGGTEAFF; CDR3nt: TGTGCCAGCAGTTACTCGGCGGGTGGCACTGAAGCTTTCTTT; abundance: -; v_gene: TRBV6-5; d_gene: -; j_gene: TRBJ1-1
CDR3aa: CASSDGGGARNEQFF; CDR3nt: TGCGCCAGCAGTGATGGCGGGGGGGCTAGGAATGAGCAGTTCTTC; abundance: few; v_gene: TRBV10-1; d_gene: TRBD2; j_gene: TRBJ2-1
CDR3aa: CASSVSPGYEQYF; CDR3nt: TGTGCCAGCAGCGTATCCCCAGGCTACGAGCAGTACTTC; abundance: -; v_gene: TRBV9; d_gene: -; j_gene: TRBJ2-7